This T cell receptor beta chain was identified during a study of identical twins. Points from the study as a whole: Twins shared out-of-frame alpha sequences with excess low generation probability. Twins shared beta out-of-frame sequences in excess, but this excess was weaker. Twin sharing of out-of-frame TCR alpha was underestimated by models in monozygotic pairs.

This clonotype was counted many times. What it recognizes is unknown. Each cDNA held unique molecular identifiers, and template switching gave it a universal primer site. One entry per CDR3 protein results from TCRdb running MiXCR on the 5' RACE reads. The data contain around 280,000 distinct CDR3 sequences, roughly 8.6% of them singletons. Trimming pared 6 bases from V and 2 bases from J, leaving 16 bases between. The CDR3 runs to 15 residues. Germline lookup yields CDR1 LNHDA and CDR2 SQIVND (reference sequence). The same data also went into a second study, on yellow fever vaccine responses in identical twins.

The specimen sequenced was memory (CD45RO+) T cells sorted from blood. The clonotype was recovered from a woman aged 18-29 years in good health. This chain connects TRBV19 to TRBJ1-2; weak D call: TRBD1 (5 bases). This CDR3 is CASSPGVGQNYGYTF. The CDR3 DNA reads TGTGCCAGTAGCCCCGGGGTGGGGCAGAACTATGGCTACACCTTC.